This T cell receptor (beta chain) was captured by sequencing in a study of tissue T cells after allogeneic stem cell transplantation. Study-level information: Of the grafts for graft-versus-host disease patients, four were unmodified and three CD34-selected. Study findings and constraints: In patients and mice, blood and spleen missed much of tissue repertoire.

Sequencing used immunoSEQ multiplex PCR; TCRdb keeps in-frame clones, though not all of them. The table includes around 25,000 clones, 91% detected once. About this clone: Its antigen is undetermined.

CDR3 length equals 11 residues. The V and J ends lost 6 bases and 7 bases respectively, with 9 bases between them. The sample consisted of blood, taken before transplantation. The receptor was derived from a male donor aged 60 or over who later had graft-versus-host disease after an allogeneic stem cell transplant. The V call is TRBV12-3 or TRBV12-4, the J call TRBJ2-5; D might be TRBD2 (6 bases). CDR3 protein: CASSTGRTQYF. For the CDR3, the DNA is TGTGCCAGCAGCACCGGGAGGACCCAGTACTTC.